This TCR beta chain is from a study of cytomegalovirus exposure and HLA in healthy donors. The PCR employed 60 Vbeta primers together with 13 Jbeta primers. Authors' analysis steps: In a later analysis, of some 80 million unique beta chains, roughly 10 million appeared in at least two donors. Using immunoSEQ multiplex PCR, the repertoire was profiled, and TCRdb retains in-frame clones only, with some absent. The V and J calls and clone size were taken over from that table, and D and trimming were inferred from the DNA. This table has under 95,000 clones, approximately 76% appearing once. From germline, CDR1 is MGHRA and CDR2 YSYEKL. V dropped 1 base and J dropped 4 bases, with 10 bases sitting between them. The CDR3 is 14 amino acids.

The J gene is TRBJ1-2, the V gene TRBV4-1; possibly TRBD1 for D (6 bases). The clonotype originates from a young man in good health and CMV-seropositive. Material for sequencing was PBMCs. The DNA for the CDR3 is TGCGCCAGCAGCCAAGCAGGGGTGTCCTATGGCTACACCTTC. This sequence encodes CASSQAGVSYGYTF.